This T cell receptor beta chain came from a study of control samples from healthy donors and cancer patients. From germline, CDR1 is MNHEY and CDR2 SVGEGT. The CDR3 consists of 14 residues. Unmatched junction bases numbered 8, after V lost 5 bases and J lost 8 bases. Only in-frame clones appear in the TCRdb table, and some are missing; sequencing was by immunoSEQ multiplex PCR. The table has roughly 190,000 clones, 91% seen once. This receptor was obtained from a man in his thirties or forties in good health. This chain joins TRBV6-2 or TRBV6-3 and TRBJ2-1; 8 bases map to TRBD2. Sequencing was done on a sample of blood. CDR3 protein: CASSEIAGLDEQFF. CDR3 coding DNA: TGTGCCAGCAGTGAGATAGCGGGGTTGGATGAGCAGTTCTTC.